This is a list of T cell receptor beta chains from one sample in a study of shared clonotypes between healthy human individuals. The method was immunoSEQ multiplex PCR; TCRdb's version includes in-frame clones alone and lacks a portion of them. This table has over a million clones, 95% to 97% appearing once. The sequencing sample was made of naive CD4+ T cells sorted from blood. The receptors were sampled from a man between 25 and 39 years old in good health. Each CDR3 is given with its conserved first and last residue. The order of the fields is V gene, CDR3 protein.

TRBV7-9,CASKGGFGGYTF
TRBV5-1,CASSLQAGYNEKLFF
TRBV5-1,CASSNALGGYNEQFF
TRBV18,CASSPISGSGDTQYF
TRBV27,CASSMGLATTDTQYF
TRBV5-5,CASSTSGTGLEQFF
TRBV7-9,CASSLRGQTEAFF
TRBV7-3,CASSQVLTNEKLFF
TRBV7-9,CASSAGRYQETQYF
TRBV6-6,CAIRENNEQFF
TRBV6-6,CASSSDRADGYTF
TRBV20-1,CSATRLLEQYF
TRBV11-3,CASSLTLTGTANNEQFF
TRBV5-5,CASSLLPSGRVNEQFF
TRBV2,CASWKQGHYGYTF
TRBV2,CASSRTGGYNEQFF
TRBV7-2,CASSLTGTRGGEQFF
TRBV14,CASSQEGQGRDYEQYF
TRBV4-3,CASSSRLGGRRETQYF
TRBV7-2,CASSDQQGALYEQYF
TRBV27,CASSLSAGPNYEQYF
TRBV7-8,CASSLSPGVGGYTF